One sample yielded the 24 T cell receptor beta chains listed below, sequenced in a study. TCRdb re-called the 5' RACE reads through MiXCR, storing one row per CDR3 protein. The table lists some 64,000 distinct CDR3 sequences, around a fifth of them singletons. Material for sequencing was memory CD4+ T cells sorted from a lymph node. The subset here: memory CD4+ T cells, CD4+CD45RO+CD25-. The receptors shown here come from a female donor with breast cancer.

This clonotype was counted between two and nine times. Since no conserved phenylalanine or tryptophan closes the CDR3, a read error is the likely cause. V is TRBV6-1 and J is TRBJ2-3; TRBD1 matches 9 bases. Trimming removed 4 bases from V and 7 bases from J; junction bases left unmatched: 3. In germline, CDR1 is MNHNS, CDR2 SASEGT. The CDR3 contains 13 residues. The CDR3 DNA is TGTGCCAGCAGTGGGGGACAGGGCAATACGCAGTATTAT. The encoded protein is CASSGGQGNTQYY.

At least ten counts were recorded for this clonotype. V gene TRBV7-2 combines with J gene TRBJ2-7, with TRBD2 identical over 13 bases. The CDR3 has 16 amino acids. After removal of 5 bases from V and 6 bases from J, the junction contained 10 bases not matched to a gene. Germline V gives CDR1 SGHTA, CDR2 FQGNSA. The CDR3 coding sequence is TGTGCCAGCAGCCCCACTAGCGGGAGGGCTTTCATCGAGCAGTACTTC. Translating gives CASSPTSGRAFIEQYF.

For this clonotype: This sequence may be a read error, since a much larger clone differs from it by one base. Because the CDR3 is missing its conserved closing phenylalanine or tryptophan, this is likely a read error. The V call is TRBV7-2, the J call TRBJ1-6; D not certain. The CDR3 has 12 residues. Looked up from germline, CDR1 is SGHTA and CDR2 is FQGNSA. The V and J ends lost 5 bases and 10 bases respectively, with 9 bases between them. The CDR3: CASSTPLSPLHL. DNA of the CDR3: TGTGCCAGCAGCACCCCGTTGTCACCCCTCCACCTT.

This clonotype has at least ten counts. The rearrangement uses TRBV5-6 and TRBJ2-7; D is ambiguous. V was clipped by 2 bases and J by 5 bases, with 5 bases between them. The germline gives CDR1 SGHDT, CDR2 YYEEEE. CDR3 length: 11 residues. CDR3 in DNA: TGTGCCAGCAGCTTACCCCACGAGCAGTACTTC. Its protein is CASSLPHEQYF.

The V call is TRBV4-1, the J call TRBJ2-1; 7 bases are a match to TRBD2. The CDR3 sequence is 16 residues long. Germline V gives CDR1 MGHRA, CDR2 YSYEKL. V was pared by 1 base and J by 8 bases, with 11 bases of the junction left unmatched. The CDR3 sequence is CASSQVLASGRDEQFF. As DNA, the CDR3 is TGCGCCAGCAGCCAAGTATTAGCATCGGGGAGGGATGAGCAGTTCTTC.

This clonotype occurred a few times. The rearrangement uses TRBV7-2 and TRBJ2-5, with D perhaps matching TRBD1 (5 bases). The CDR3 is 13 residues long. V lost 3 bases and J 2 bases, leaving 7 bases between the germline ends. CDR1 is SGHTA, CDR2 FQGNSA, per germline. The chain's CDR3 is CASSLTAQETQYF. The CDR3 DNA follows: TGTGCCAGCAGCTTGACAGCTCAAGAGACCCAGTACTTC.

This chain uses TRBV30 with TRBJ2-3, with TRBD1 as a possible D gene (6 bases). The CDR3 extends over 18 amino acids. V was pared by 2 bases and J by 2 bases, with 23 bases between. The germline gives CDR1 GTSNPN, CDR2 SVGIG (reference sequence). CDR3 coding DNA: TGTGCCTGGAGTACAGGGTTCGAGCAATCACCATTCACAGATACGCAGTATTTT. This translates into CAWSTGFEQSPFTDTQYF.

The chain employs TRBV7-6 and TRBJ2-5; 7 bases map to TRBD2. The J segment lost 4 bases and the V segment lost 1 base, leaving 9 bases of the junction unmatched. The CDR3 is 16 amino acids. Germline V gene lookup returns CDR1 SGHVS and CDR2 FNYEAQ. The CDR3 here is CASSLVGGAGAETQYF. DNA for the CDR3: TGTGCCAGCAGCTTAGTGGGTGGGGCGGGAGCAGAGACCCAGTACTTC.

Concerning this clonotype itself: One end of the junction varies from germline; a read error may be responsible. The rearrangement links TRBV2 to TRBJ1-5; TRBD1 might be the D (5 bases). The V gene's germline CDR1 is SNHLY and CDR2 FYNNEI. The CDR3 is made up of 13 amino acids. This CDR3 reads CAGSVWGDQPQHF. In DNA, the CDR3 is TGTGCCGGCAGTGTATGGGGCGACCAGCCCCAGCATTTT.

At least ten counts were recorded for this clonotype. The chain is built from TRBV4-1 and TRBJ1-2, with 8 bases matching TRBD1. This CDR3 comprises 13 residues. J gave up 8 bases and V 1 base, and 3 bases lay outside the gene matches. Germline loops: CDR1 MGHRA, CDR2 YSYEKL. The CDR3 DNA sequence: TGCGCCAGCAGCCAAGTACAGGGGGTCGGCTACACCTTC. Residues: CASSQVQGVGYTF.

This clonotype occurred a few times. V and J are TRBV27 and TRBJ2-2, with TRBD2 matching 12 bases. Losses at the gene ends were 6 bases for V and 3 bases for J; bases not matched to a gene: 11. The germline V gene has CDR1 MNHEY and CDR2 SMNVEV (reference sequence). The CDR3 totals 18 residues. The DNA of the CDR3 is TGTGCCAGCAGGACTTCTAGCGGGAGGGCCGTTTACACCGGGGAGCTGTTTTTT. Its translation: CASRTSSGRAVYTGELFF.

Regarding this clonotype: This sequence may be a read error, since a much larger clone differs from it by one base. The V call is TRBV7-3, the J call TRBJ2-2; D not resolved. Trimming shortened V by 6 bases and J by 1 base, and 6 bases separated the two germline ends. The CDR3 spans 13 residues. Germline V lookup: CDR1 SGHTA, CDR2 FQGTGA. The CDR3 bases are TGTGCCAGCAGATCAGGGAACACCGGGGAGCTGTTTTTT. This sequence encodes CASRSGNTGELFF.

As for this clonotype: At one of its ends the junction is not consistent with the germline gene, which may arise from a read error. The J gene is TRBJ1-1, the V gene TRBV10-1, with D perhaps matching TRBD1 (5 bases). Germline assignment: CDR1 WNHNN and CDR2 SYGVQD (reference sequence). The CDR3 loop spans 15 amino acids. DNA of the CDR3: TGCGCCAGCGGTGATGGGACCGGGGGGAACACTGAAGCTTTCTTT. Encoded protein: CASGDGTGGNTEAFF.

This clonotype was seen ten or more times. This chain joins TRBV6-5 and TRBJ1-3, with a possible D match to TRBD1 (6 bases). The CDR3 consists of 11 residues. The germline V gene encodes CDR1 MNHEY and CDR2 SVGAGI. V lost 6 bases and J 9 bases, leaving 9 bases between the germline ends. The CDR3 DNA reads TGTGCCAGCAGCAAGGGGGGCACCATATATTTT. This codes for CASSKGGTIYF.

This clonotype was recorded many times. The chain recombines TRBV29-1 with TRBJ1-1, with no clear D. The CDR3 has 11 amino acids. V lost 6 bases to trimming and J lost 0 bases, with 5 bases between them. Germline V gene data show CDR1 as SQVTM and CDR2 as ANQGSEA. The CDR3 nucleotides are TGCAGCGTGGGTATGAACACTGAAGCTTTCTTT. Protein sequence: CSVGMNTEAFF.

Concerning this clonotype itself: A much larger clone differs by one base, so this may be a read error. The chain has TRBV5-1 and TRBJ1-1; D is ambiguous. This CDR3 has 14 residues. Trimming removed 3 bases at V and 5 bases at J, with 14 bases between. Germline V CDR1 and CDR2: SGHRS, YFSETQ. The CDR3 region is CASSSSRWQTEAFF. CDR3 nucleotides: TGCGCCAGCAGCTCTTCTAGGTGGCAAACTGAAGCTTTCTTT.

This clonotype was seen a handful of times. The chain combines TRBV7-9 with TRBJ2-2, with 9 bases identical to TRBD2. Looked up from germline, CDR1 is SEHNR and CDR2 is FQNEAQ (reference sequence). With V trimmed by 4 bases and J by 2 bases, 5 bases remained unmatched. The CDR3 has 16 amino acids. The CDR3 DNA sequence: TGTGCCAGCAGCTCCAGCGGGAGGCATAACACCGGGGAGCTGTTTTTT. Its translation is CASSSSGRHNTGELFF.

This clonotype was seen repeatedly, ten times or more. This chain links TRBV7-9 with TRBJ2-5, with 7 bases fitting TRBD1. The CDR3 is 16 residues long. Germline assignment: CDR1 SEHNR and CDR2 FQNEAQ (reference sequence). With V trimmed by 4 bases and J by 5 bases, 13 bases remained unmatched. CDR3 residues: CASSWPLTGRTETQYF. DNA of the CDR3: TGTGCCAGCAGCTGGCCCCTGACAGGGCGTACTGAGACCCAGTACTTC.

This clonotype has more than one count but fewer than ten. This chain links TRBV29-1 with TRBJ2-2, with 7 nucleotides matching TRBD1. The CDR3 extends over 16 amino acids. Germline CDR1 is SQVTM and CDR2 is ANQGSEA. The V gene end was trimmed by 1 base and the J gene end by 4 bases; junction bases not matched to a gene: 9. The CDR3 is CSVEVHRGTSTGELFF. The CDR3 coding sequence is TGCAGCGTTGAAGTGCACAGGGGAACGAGCACCGGGGAGCTGTTTTTT.

This clonotype came up many times. The chain is built from TRBV4-1 and TRBJ2-2; unclear D gene. This CDR3 region has 14 residues. CDR1 and CDR2 (germline): MGHRA, YSYEKL. V dropped 7 bases and J dropped 4 bases, with 13 bases sitting between them. The CDR3 nucleotides are TGCGCCAGCAAAACCAGCACGGCCACCGGGGAGCTGTTTTTT. Its translation: CASKTSTATGELFF.

The table lists this clonotype with many counts. The J gene is TRBJ2-7, the V gene TRBV7-2; 9 bases map to TRBD1. Trimming removed 6 bases from V and 5 bases from J; junction bases left unmatched: 8. Germline assignment: CDR1 SGHTA and CDR2 FQGNSA. This CDR3 spans 14 amino acids. CDR3 nucleotide sequence: TGTGCCAGCAGTTATACAGGGGGCCGGCACGAGCAGTACTTC. Its protein is CASSYTGGRHEQYF.

The chain is built from TRBV7-2 and TRBJ2-3, with D tentatively TRBD1 or TRBD2 (5 bases each). V was trimmed by 5 bases and J by 2 bases, leaving 20 bases between them. CDR1 SGHTA and CDR2 FQGNSA come from the germline V gene. The CDR3 contains 17 residues. The CDR3 DNA sequence: TGTGCCAGCAGCCCCCAGCGGACGAGACAGATCACAGATACGCAGTATTTT. This gives the protein CASSPQRTRQITDTQYF.

This clonotype appeared a few times. V is TRBV11-3 and J is TRBJ1-5, with unresolved D. V was shortened by 5 bases and J by 5 bases, with 13 bases between the two germline ends. Germline CDR1 is SGHNT and CDR2 is YENEEA. The CDR3 has 14 amino acids. In DNA, the CDR3 is TGTGCCAGCAGCCCACCGGACGGGTATCAGCCCCAGCATTTT. It translates to CASSPPDGYQPQHF.

This clonotype was counted only a few times. This sequence joins TRBV6-6 and TRBJ1-6, with 10 positions matching TRBD1. CDR1 is MNHNY and CDR2 is SVGAGI in the germline V gene (reference sequence). Unmatched junction bases numbered 3, after V lost 0 bases and J lost 7 bases. The CDR3 has 16 amino acids. CDR3 residues: CASSYSTGGSNSPLHF. CDR3 in DNA: TGTGCCAGCAGTTACTCGACAGGGGGCTCCAATTCACCCCTCCACTTT.